This TCR beta chain was retrieved from a study of OX40 agonist ivuxolimab in advanced cancers. Produced via immunoSEQ multiplex PCR; TCRdb's table is partial and in-frame only. The profile shows 65,000 to 75,000 clones, about four fifths of them singletons. Sample: CD4+ or CD8+ T cells sorted from blood, taken in a trial of the OX40 agonist ivuxolimab. This clonotype originated in an adult with an advanced solid tumor such as melanoma, head and neck, liver or kidney cancer.

This CDR3 is CASSQDPSGGAGEQYV. The CDR3, as DNA: TGCGCCAGCAGCCAAGATCCTAGCGGGGGGGCTGGCGAGCAGTACGTC. This chain joins TRBV4-3 and TRBJ2-7, with TRBD2 matching 12 bases. This CDR3 comprises 16 residues. Trimming at V came to 0 bases and at J to 6 bases, leaving 6 bases not matched to a gene. Germline assignment: CDR1 LGHNA and CDR2 YSLEER.